Presented here are 13 T cell receptor beta chains from one specimen sequenced in a study of cytomegalovirus exposure and HLA in healthy donors. PCR used 60 Vbeta primers and 13 Jbeta primers. Libraries were prepared by immunoSEQ multiplex PCR; TCRdb keeps only in-frame clonotypes and omits some of them. The sample lists some 140,000 clones, approximately 82% occurring once. The source material was PBMCs. All receptors derive from a middle-aged man in good health and CMV-seronegative.

The gene calls are TRBV7-9 and TRBJ2-5; 7 nucleotides line up with TRBD1. The J segment lost 5 bases and the V segment lost 1 base, leaving 10 bases of the junction unmatched. This CDR3 is built from 16 residues. CDR1 SEHNR and CDR2 FQNEAQ come from the germline V gene (reference sequence). The CDR3 protein is CASSLGLTGKDETQYF. The CDR3 bases are TGTGCCAGCAGCTTAGGCCTGACAGGGAAGGACGAGACCCAGTACTTC.

The chain has TRBV4-2 and TRBJ1-1, with 7 bases aligning to TRBD1. This CDR3 has 15 residues. Germline values: CDR1 LGHNA, CDR2 YNFKEQ. V shed 1 base, J shed 1 base, and the junction held 3 bases outside the gene matches. CDR3 sequence: CASSQGDRGNTEAFF. The DNA for the CDR3 is TGTGCCAGCAGCCAAGGGGACAGAGGGAACACTGAAGCTTTCTTT.

The chain couples TRBV11-3 to TRBJ2-1, with D maybe TRBD1 (6 bases). V was trimmed by 4 bases and J by 0 bases, leaving 10 bases between them. Germline CDR1 and CDR2: SGHNT and YENEEA. This CDR3 contains 15 residues. The CDR3, as DNA: TGTGCCAGCAGCTCGACAGGTGACTCCTACAATGAGCAGTTCTTC. Protein product: CASSSTGDSYNEQFF.

The chain joins TRBV29-1 to TRBJ2-2, with a tentative D call TRBD2 (6 bases). This CDR3 region has 14 residues. CDR1 and CDR2 (germline): SQVTM, ANQGSEA. With 6 bases removed from V and 6 bases from J, the gap between germline ends came to 17 bases. This CDR3 reads CSVGVPPGAGELFF. The CDR3 region has the DNA TGCAGCGTGGGGGTCCCCCCGGGGGCCGGGGAGCTGTTTTTT.

V is TRBV19 and J is TRBJ2-2; D is ambiguous. V dropped 7 bases and J dropped 3 bases, with 6 bases sitting between them. Germline V gene sequence: CDR1 LNHDA, CDR2 SQIVND (reference sequence). This CDR3 is built from 12 residues. CDR3 coding DNA: TGTGCCAGTACCTATTACACCGGGGAGCTGTTTTTT. Amino acid sequence: CASTYYTGELFF.

V usage is TRBV10-3 and J usage is TRBJ2-5; TRBD2 aligns across 7 bases. CDR1 and CDR2 (germline): ENHRY, SYGVKD. After removal of 7 bases from V and 4 bases from J, the junction contained 6 bases not matched to a gene. The CDR3 has 13 residues. The CDR3 region is CAIKGLDRETQYF. CDR3 coding DNA: TGTGCCATCAAAGGACTAGATAGAGAGACCCAGTACTTC.

CDR3 amino acids: CASSQEWQGAYEQYF. CDR3 bases: TGTGCCAGCAGCCAAGAGTGGCAGGGGGCCTACGAGCAGTACTTC. This chain joins TRBV4-2 and TRBJ2-7; the match to TRBD1 covers 7 bases. Unmatched junction bases numbered 4, after V lost 0 bases and J lost 2 bases. Germline CDR1 is LGHNA and CDR2 is YNFKEQ. The CDR3 consists of 15 residues.

The sample holds a few counts of this clone. The chain is built from TRBV9 and TRBJ2-3, with TRBD2 matching over 10 bases. The CDR3 is made up of 15 amino acids. Germline-derived CDR1 and CDR2 are SGDLS and YYNGEE. V dropped 3 bases and J dropped 7; count of bases not matched to a gene: 8. CDR3 bases: TGTGCCAGCAGCGGCACTAGCGGGGTAATGAATACGCAGTATTTT. It translates to CASSGTSGVMNTQYF. Full variable domain (remainder filled in from reference TRBV9 and TRBJ2-3): DSGVTQTPKHLITATGQRVTLRCSPRSGDLSVYWYQQSLDQGLQFLIQYYNGEERAKGNILERFSAQQFPDLHSELNLSSLELGDSALYFCASSGTSGVMNTQYFGPGTRLTVL.

The V gene is TRBV2, the J gene TRBJ1-1; 7 bases are a match to TRBD1. Per germline, CDR1 SNHLY and CDR2 FYNNEI. Trimming at V came to 4 bases and at J to 4 bases, leaving 15 bases not matched to a gene. The CDR3 is 17 residues long. CDR3 protein: CASSVFVGTVLSTEAFF. As DNA, the CDR3 is TGTGCCAGCAGTGTTTTTGTCGGGACAGTCTTATCCACTGAAGCTTTCTTT.

V is TRBV7-3 and J is TRBJ2-5, with a weak D call TRBD1 (6 bases). The CDR3 covers 14 residues. The V end lost 2 bases, the J end lost 1 base, and 8 bases lay between the germline ends. Per the germline V gene, CDR1 is SGHTA and CDR2 is FQGTGA. CDR3 nucleotide sequence: TGTGCCAGCAGCTTACAGGGGCCCCAAGAGACCCAGTACTTC. This codes for CASSLQGPQETQYF.

This clone was observed once. This chain uses TRBV18 with TRBJ1-4; 7 bases are shared with TRBD1. Germline V CDR1 and CDR2: KGHSH, LQKENI. Germline trimming cut 3 bases from V and 4 bases from J; bases unmatched to any gene: 8. The CDR3 sequence is 16 residues long. The DNA of the CDR3 is TGTGCCAGCTCACCGGTACAGGGGATAATTAATGAAAAACTGTTTTTT. Its translation is CASSPVQGIINEKLFF.

This sequence joins TRBV4-3 and TRBJ1-1, with D possibly being TRBD1 (5 bases). CDR3 size: 12 residues. Trimming pared 3 bases from V and 7 bases from J, leaving 9 bases between. Per germline, CDR1 LGHNA and CDR2 YSLEER. CDR3 residues: CASSQQGDEAFF. The CDR3 coding sequence is TGCGCCAGCAGCCAGCAGGGTGATGAAGCTTTCTTT.

The chain couples TRBV7-9 to TRBJ2-3; 15 nucleotides align to TRBD2. Per germline, CDR1 SEHNR and CDR2 FQNEAQ (reference sequence). The CDR3 runs to 17 residues. Trimming cost V 5 bases and J 3 bases; bases outside gene matches: 6. The CDR3 DNA reads as TGTGCCAGCAGCCACCCGGGACTAGCGGGAGGAACAGATACGCAGTATTTT. Residues: CASSHPGLAGGTDTQYF.